Listed below are T cell receptor beta chains from one sample, sequenced in a study of response to subunit inactivated influenza vaccine. TCRdb ran MiXCR on the RT-PCR reads and lists one entry per CDR3 protein. The sample consists of more than 400,000 distinct CDR3 sequences, 9.5% to 13% of them appearing once. The sample here was PBMCs from blood, taken more than 35 days after vaccination. These receptors all stem from a middle-aged man who received an inactivated influenza vaccine. Each CDR3 is given with its conserved first and last residue. Fields, in order: J gene, clone size, V gene, D gene, CDR3 protein, CDR3 DNA. The D gene is left open where the match is weak. Clone size is stated in some rows and not others, as once, few, many or a class when expanded.

j_gene: TRBJ2-1; abundance: NA; v_gene: TRBV29-1; d_gene: NA; CDR3aa: CSVGVTSYGNEQFF; CDR3nt: TGCAGCGTTGGGGTCACTAGTTATGGGAATGAGCAGTTCTTC
j_gene: TRBJ2-7; abundance: NA; v_gene: TRBV21-1; d_gene: NA; CDR3aa: CASSNATYEQYF; CDR3nt: TGTGCCAGCAGCAATGCGACCTACGAGCAGTACTTC
j_gene: TRBJ2-5; abundance: many; v_gene: TRBV12-3/TRBV12-4; d_gene: NA; CDR3aa: CASTSGYRETQYF; CDR3nt: TGTGCCAGCACCTCGGGGTATCGCGAGACCCAGTACTTC
j_gene: TRBJ2-1; abundance: few; v_gene: TRBV11-1; d_gene: TRBD2; CDR3aa: CASSSNIAGGQNEQFF; CDR3nt: TGTGCCAGCAGCTCCAATATAGCGGGAGGGCAAAATGAGCAGTTCTTC
j_gene: TRBJ1-3; abundance: few; v_gene: TRBV28; d_gene: NA; CDR3aa: CASIRAAGNTIYF; CDR3nt: TGTGCCAGCATAAGGGCAGCTGGAAACACCATATATTTT
j_gene: TRBJ1-4; abundance: many; v_gene: TRBV4-2; d_gene: NA; CDR3aa: CASSSQNEKLFF; CDR3nt: TGTGCCAGCAGCTCACAGAATGAAAAACTGTTTTTT
j_gene: TRBJ1-1; abundance: few; v_gene: TRBV5-1; d_gene: NA; CDR3aa: CARSLAGRHNTEAFF; CDR3nt: TGCGCCAGAAGCTTGGCCGGTAGACATAACACTGAAGCTTTCTTT
j_gene: TRBJ2-7; abundance: few; v_gene: TRBV20-1; d_gene: NA; CDR3aa: CSARDPHGRGLPYEQYF; CDR3nt: TGCAGTGCTAGAGACCCGCACGGGAGAGGGCTACCCTACGAGCAGTACTTC
j_gene: TRBJ2-5; abundance: NA; v_gene: TRBV7-2; d_gene: NA; CDR3aa: CASSFSGPRLETQYF; CDR3nt: TGTGCCAGCAGCTTCTCTGGCCCCAGGTTAGAGACCCAGTACTTC
j_gene: TRBJ2-2; abundance: NA; v_gene: TRBV7-3; d_gene: TRBD1; CDR3aa: CASSQTRAGGTGELFF; CDR3nt: TGTGCCAGCAGTCAAACCCGGGCAGGGGGCACCGGGGAGCTGTTTTTT
j_gene: TRBJ1-4; abundance: few; v_gene: TRBV9; d_gene: NA; CDR3aa: CASSVDGGIEKLFF; CDR3nt: TGTGCCAGCAGCGTAGACGGTGGGATTGAAAAACTGTTTTTT
j_gene: TRBJ2-7; abundance: NA; v_gene: TRBV12-3/TRBV12-4; d_gene: TRBD2; CDR3aa: CASSPGLAGGPGEQYF; CDR3nt: TGTGCCAGCAGTCCGGGACTAGCGGGAGGGCCCGGCGAGCAGTACTTC
j_gene: TRBJ1-1; abundance: few; v_gene: TRBV12-3/TRBV12-4; d_gene: NA; CDR3aa: CASSTRPGVNTEAFF; CDR3nt: TGTGCCAGCAGTACTAGACCGGGGGTGAACACTGAAGCTTTCTTT
j_gene: TRBJ2-1; abundance: NA; v_gene: TRBV20-1; d_gene: TRBD2; CDR3aa: CSANTGTSGSYNEQFF; CDR3nt: TGCAGTGCTAATACCGGGACTAGCGGTTCCTACAATGAGCAGTTCTTC
j_gene: TRBJ2-5; abundance: NA; v_gene: TRBV6-2/TRBV6-3; d_gene: NA; CDR3aa: CASRATGDWETQYF; CDR3nt: TGTGCCAGCAGGGCTACAGGGGACTGGGAGACCCAGTACTTC
j_gene: TRBJ2-1; abundance: NA; v_gene: TRBV7-9; d_gene: TRBD2; CDR3aa: CARGGAYNEQFF; CDR3nt: TGTGCCCGCGGGGGGGCATACAATGAGCAGTTCTTC
j_gene: TRBJ2-1; abundance: NA; v_gene: TRBV20-1; d_gene: TRBD2; CDR3aa: CSALGGNNEQFF; CDR3nt: TGCAGTGCCCTGGGGGGGAACAATGAGCAGTTCTTC
j_gene: TRBJ2-7; abundance: few; v_gene: TRBV9; d_gene: NA; CDR3aa: CASSVNSFYEQYF; CDR3nt: TGTGCCAGCAGCGTTAACAGCTTCTACGAGCAGTACTTC
j_gene: TRBJ2-7; abundance: many; v_gene: TRBV12-3/TRBV12-4; d_gene: TRBD2; CDR3aa: CASSLAGAAAAQYEQYF; CDR3nt: TGTGCCAGCAGCCTAGCGGGAGCCGCCGCAGCCCAATACGAGCAGTACTTC
j_gene: TRBJ1-2; abundance: NA; v_gene: TRBV20-1; d_gene: NA; CDR3aa: CSARQGTANYGYTF; CDR3nt: TGCAGTGCTAGGCAGGGTACCGCTAACTATGGCTACACCTTC
j_gene: TRBJ2-2; abundance: NA; v_gene: TRBV4-1; d_gene: NA; CDR3aa: CASSQETFREAGELFF; CDR3nt: TGCGCCAGCAGCCAAGAAACGTTCAGGGAGGCCGGGGAGCTGTTTTTT
j_gene: TRBJ2-2; abundance: NA; v_gene: TRBV4-3; d_gene: TRBD1; CDR3aa: CASRDRGHTGELFF; CDR3nt: TGCGCCAGCAGGGACAGGGGGCATACCGGGGAGCTGTTTTTT
j_gene: TRBJ2-1; abundance: NA; v_gene: TRBV7-8; d_gene: NA; CDR3aa: CASSAPSGAHLNEQFF; CDR3nt: TGTGCCAGCAGCGCACCTTCGGGGGCGCATTTAAATGAGCAGTTCTTC
j_gene: TRBJ2-1; abundance: NA; v_gene: TRBV7-8; d_gene: TRBD2; CDR3aa: CASSLGDYLKSSYNEQFF; CDR3nt: TGTGCCAGCAGCTTAGGGGACTACCTAAAAAGCTCCTACAATGAGCAGTTCTTC